The T cell receptor beta chain described here comes from a study of T-cell reconstitution after alpha-beta-depleted transplantation in children (dated by TCRdb to the mid-2010s). General notes on the study: The study quantitatively tracked T-cell immune reconstitution after TCRalphabeta/CD19-depleted allogeneic hematopoietic cell transplantation in children using TCR repertoire profiling. Paper-wide results and their limitations: The apparently early recovery of alphabetaT-cell counts about two months after transplant reportedly depended on only several hundred rapidly expanded clones that came from non-depleted graft cells. In some patients, high TCRbeta diversity at day 60 was attributed to recipient T cells and intrathymic progenitors that had survived conditioning. Over subsequent months, a decline in hyperexpanded clone frequencies was noted, and after one year, T-cell counts and TCRbeta diversity were mostly ascribed to newly produced T cells.

The treatment or condition label of this sample denotes: allogeneic hematopoietic cell transplantation with graft depleted of TCRalphabeta T cells and CD19 B cells. The children who served as transplant recipients had been given grafts of TCRalphabeta/CD19-depleted allogeneic hematopoietic cells. The library came from PCR. The sequencer listed for this sample is Illumina HiSeq 2500. TCR libraries were prepared with molecular barcoding, using unique molecular identifiers to normalize TCRbeta repertoire quantification. Clones were called with MiXCR by TCRdb after fastp trimmed the public reads at Q25, and only in-frame beta chains were retained. CDR3 protein sequences are deduplicated, and each keeps its most common genes and DNA. Recorded for this sample are fewer than 700,000 distinct CDR3 sequences; approximately 12% of them occurred a single time. The leading ten clones occupy about 2% of the sample.

V loses 8 bases, J loses 5 bases, and the germline ends lie 9 bases apart. CDR1 and CDR2, looked up from the germline V gene, are MGHDK and SYGVNS. The CDR3 covers 12 residues, taking in both the cysteine and the phenylalanine. This entry keeps only the CDR3 DNA: 36 bases, framed from base 1. About this clonotype itself: Its antigen has not been determined. Per-base quality was not reported, and no clone a single base away is much larger than it.

The clonotype was recovered from a male patient aged 10 to 17 who had a stem cell transplant for acute myeloid leukemia, so the T cells may come from the graft donor. This sequence uses TRBV25-1 and TRBJ2-2; the D gene is perhaps TRBD1, on 5 matching bases. Sequencing used PBMCs, mostly from graft donor cells, obtained 360 days after TCRalphabeta/CD19-depleted stem cell transplant. The CDR3 here reads CASGRDTGELFF. The sequence in DNA is TGTGCCAGCGGCAGGGATACCGGGGAGCTGTTTTTT.